This entry lists 26 T cell receptor beta chains sequenced from one sample in a study of early T cells in non-severe SARS-CoV-2 infection. Using its own MiXCR run on the 5' RACE reads, TCRdb lists one record per CDR3 protein. The table shows 25,000 to 40,000 distinct CDR3 sequences, with approximately 5% occurring only once. Sequencing input: whole blood. The receptor set was obtained from an adult who was a healthcare worker with PCR-confirmed SARS-CoV-2 infection or an uninfected control (not recorded which).

This clonotype occurred many times. This chain uses TRBV7-8 with TRBJ2-7; D call uncertain. Germline V gene data show CDR1 as SGHVS and CDR2 as FQNEAQ. The CDR3 is 13 residues long. Trimming took 1 base from V and 1 from J, leaving 5 bases between them. CDR3 amino acids: CASSLGFSYEQYF. CDR3 DNA: TGTGCCAGCAGCTTAGGTTTTTCCTACGAGCAGTACTTC.

This clonotype has more than one count but fewer than ten. The chain has TRBV5-5 and TRBJ1-2; no clear D. Germline CDR1 reads SGHKS; CDR2 reads YYEKEE (reference sequence). This CDR3 has 15 residues. The V end lost 0 bases, the J end lost 2 bases, and 11 bases lay between the germline ends. CDR3 nucleotide sequence: TGTGCCAGCAGCTTGGCCCCTGGCAGAAACTATGGCTACACCTTC. Its protein product is CASSLAPGRNYGYTF.

This clonotype was counted a few times. V and J are TRBV7-2 and TRBJ2-5; 10 bases fit TRBD2. CDR1 is SGHTA and CDR2 is FQGNSA in the germline V gene. Trimming at V came to 2 bases and at J to 2 bases, leaving 2 bases not matched to a gene. The CDR3 is 15 residues long. CDR3 in amino acids: CASSLRAGGQETQYF. The CDR3 DNA is TGTGCCAGCAGCTTAAGAGCGGGGGGGCAAGAGACCCAGTACTTC.

The CDR3 DNA reads as TGTGCCAGCAGGCCGGGGCCTAATGAAAAACTGTTTTTT. It codes for CASRPGPNEKLFF. This chain connects TRBV27 to TRBJ1-4, with a possible D match to TRBD1 (5 bases). Germline V CDR1 and CDR2: MNHEY, SMNVEV (reference sequence). CDR3 size: 13 residues. Trimming removed 6 bases from V and 3 bases from J, with 8 bases in between.

This clonotype showed up many times. The genes are TRBV5-4 and TRBJ2-2, with D unresolved. The CDR3 extends over 15 amino acids. The V gene lost 0 bases and the J gene lost 0 bases, with 6 bases spanning the gap. Germline V gene lookup returns CDR1 SGHNT and CDR2 YYREEE (reference sequence). The CDR3 loop reads CASSLVGANTGELFF. For the CDR3, the DNA is TGTGCCAGCAGCTTGGTGGGCGCGAACACCGGGGAGCTGTTTTTT.

This clonotype was seen a few times. The chain has TRBV6-4 and TRBJ2-2, with 7 bases fitting TRBD1. The CDR3 covers 13 residues. CDR1 MRHNA and CDR2 SNTAGT come from the germline V gene. The ends lost 5 bases at V and 7 bases at J; junction bases unmatched: 4. DNA of the CDR3: TGTGCCAGCAGTAGACAGGGCGGCGGGGAGCTGTTTTTT. This encodes CASSRQGGGELFF.

The sample holds many counts of this clonotype. The CDR3 DNA is TGTGCCAGCAGCTTTCAGGGCCTCACTGAAGCTTTCTTT. Its translation is CASSFQGLTEAFF. The chain uses TRBV7-9 and TRBJ1-1, with a possible D match to TRBD1 (5 bases). CDR3 length: 13 amino acids. The V and J ends lost 3 bases and 4 bases respectively, with 9 bases between them. The V gene's germline CDR1 is SEHNR and CDR2 FQNEAQ (reference sequence).

The chain uses TRBV28 and TRBJ2-5; D ambiguous. V lost 2 bases, J lost 2 bases, and 6 bases lay in between. From germline, CDR1 is MDHEN and CDR2 SYDVKM. The CDR3 is made up of 13 amino acids. The CDR3 bases are TGTGCCAGCAGTTTACGGAATCAAGAGACCCAGTACTTC. It encodes CASSLRNQETQYF. Filled out from reference TRBV28 and TRBJ2-5, the complete variable domain reads DVKVTQSSRYLVKRTGEKVFLECVQDMDHENMFWYRQDPGLGLRLIYFSYDVKMKEKGDIPEGYSVSREKKERFSLILESASTNQTSMYLCASSLRNQETQYFGPGTRLLVL.

The V gene is TRBV11-2, the J gene TRBJ1-6, with a possible D match to TRBD1 (6 bases). V gave up 5 bases and J gave up 0 bases, with 14 bases separating them. In germline, CDR1 is SGHAT, CDR2 FQNNGV. The CDR3 sequence is 17 residues long. The chain's CDR3 is CASSAPSRGSYNSPLHF. The CDR3 nucleotides read TGTGCCAGCAGCGCACCCAGCAGGGGCTCCTATAATTCACCCCTCCACTTT.

The chain employs TRBV5-1 and TRBJ2-2; D is unclear. Trimming stripped 2 bases from V and 0 bases from J, with 5 bases between. This CDR3 has 14 residues. Germline CDR1 SGHRS, CDR2 YFSETQ. CDR3 loop: CASSFAPNTGELFF. CDR3 nucleotides: TGCGCCAGCAGCTTTGCCCCGAACACCGGGGAGCTGTTTTTT.

This chain links TRBV28 with TRBJ1-1; no clear D gene. The length of the CDR3 is 13 residues. The V gene's germline CDR1 is MDHEN and CDR2 SYDVKM. Trimming shortened V by 6 bases and J by 4 bases, and 12 bases separated the two germline ends. The CDR3 is CASSVSWVTEAFF. In nucleotides, the CDR3 is TGTGCCAGCAGCGTTTCATGGGTCACTGAAGCTTTCTTT.

V and J are TRBV27 and TRBJ2-1, with D possibly matching TRBD2 (6 bases). The germline V gene has CDR1 MNHEY and CDR2 SMNVEV (reference sequence). The CDR3 runs 14 residues. V was shortened by 5 bases and J by 4 bases, with 12 bases between the two germline ends. The chain's CDR3 is CASSPRTIYNEQFF. CDR3 bases: TGTGCCAGCAGTCCCCGGACTATTTACAATGAGCAGTTCTTC.

A few counts support this clonotype. The chain links TRBV7-8 to TRBJ1-6; D remains ambiguous. Germline assignment: CDR1 SGHVS and CDR2 FQNEAQ. The V end lost 3 bases, the J end lost 7 bases, and 10 bases lay between the germline ends. The CDR3 is 14 amino acids. The CDR3 DNA reads TGTGCCAGCAGCTTGATGGGTTACAATTCACCCCTCCACTTT. It specifies CASSLMGYNSPLHF. Variable domain in full (rest from reference TRBV7-8 and TRBJ1-6): GAGVSQSPRYKVAKRGQDVALRCDPISGHVSLFWYQQALGQGPEFLTYFQNEAQLDKSGLPSDRFFAERPEGSVSTLKIQRTQQEDSAVYLCASSLMGYNSPLHFGNGTRLTVT.

This clonotype occurred a few times. A much more abundant neighbour one base away suggests this may be a read error. The CDR3: CASSLTDTGELFF. The DNA for the CDR3 is TGTGCCAGCAGCTTGACAGACACCGGGGAGCTGTTTTTT. The chain joins TRBV5-5 to TRBJ2-2; D is undetermined. The CDR3 has 13 amino acids. Germline CDR1 and CDR2: SGHKS and YYEKEE (reference sequence). V was clipped by 1 base and J by 3 bases, with 4 bases between them.

This clonotype has at least ten counts. The V gene is TRBV6-5, the J gene TRBJ1-1, with D tentatively TRBD1 (6 bases). This CDR3 region has 12 residues. V shed 6 bases and J shed 11 bases, with 16 bases lying between them. The V gene's germline CDR1 is MNHEY and CDR2 SVGAGI. CDR3 in DNA: TGTGCCAGCAGGAAACAGGGCCTAGAGGCTTTCTTT. This sequence encodes CASRKQGLEAFF.

This clonotype was seen at least ten times. This chain connects TRBV3-1 to TRBJ2-7; D is ambiguous. Trimming took off 3 bases at V and 3 bases at J, with 3 bases between the two ends. The CDR3 is made up of 11 amino acids. The germline V gene has CDR1 LGHDT and CDR2 YNNKEL (reference sequence). The CDR3 reads CASSQFYEQYF. The CDR3 nucleotides read TGTGCCAGCAGCCAGTTCTACGAGCAGTACTTC.

This clonotype was detected ten times or more. The DNA for the CDR3 is TGTGCCAGCAGTGATAGGACTAGCGGGAGGAACGAGCAGTACTTC. This gives the protein CASSDRTSGRNEQYF. The chain combines TRBV6-1 with TRBJ2-7; 14 bases match TRBD2. Germline V CDR1 and CDR2: MNHNS, SASEGT. CDR3 length: 15 residues. Trimming cost V 3 bases and J 5 bases; bases outside gene matches: 3.

This clonotype was detected ten times or more. This chain connects TRBV7-9 to TRBJ2-4, with 8 bases matching TRBD2. This CDR3 region has 20 residues. The J segment lost 3 bases and the V segment lost 3 bases, leaving 19 bases of the junction unmatched. Germline loops: CDR1 SEHNR, CDR2 FQNEAQ (reference sequence). DNA of the CDR3: TGTGCCAGCAGCTTCCTAGCGGGCCCGTTTGGGACTATTGGCAAAAACATTCAGTACTTC. Its protein is CASSFLAGPFGTIGKNIQYF.

This clonotype has a count of ten or more. The rearrangement links TRBV6-5 to TRBJ1-1; 8 bases match TRBD1. Per germline, CDR1 MNHEY and CDR2 SVGAGI. The CDR3 is 14 amino acids. The V and J ends lost 4 bases and 4 bases, in that order; junction bases with no gene match: 5. CDR3 amino acids: CASSSDRVITEAFF. Written as DNA, the CDR3 is TGTGCCAGCAGTTCGGACAGGGTGATCACTGAAGCTTTCTTT.

This clonotype was counted many times. This sequence joins TRBV20-1 and TRBJ2-3, with D tentatively TRBD1 or TRBD2 (5 bases each). The ends were cut back, 1 base at V and 0 bases at J, with 11 bases in the middle. This CDR3 has 15 amino acids. Germline V CDR1 and CDR2: DFQATT, SNEGSKA (reference sequence). CDR3 protein: CSARGIRDSTDTQYF. CDR3 nucleotide sequence: TGCAGTGCTAGAGGGATCCGGGACAGCACAGATACGCAGTATTTT.

The table lists this clonotype with many counts. In nucleotides, the CDR3 is TGCGCCAGCAGTCCGGGTAATGAGCAGTTCTTC. It codes for CASSPGNEQFF. This chain links TRBV10-2 with TRBJ2-1; D not certain. The CDR3 contains 11 residues. The germline gives CDR1 WSHSY, CDR2 SAAADI. Trimming took 5 bases from V and 7 from J, leaving 6 bases between them.

This clonotype was seen a few times. The V and J genes are TRBV3-1 and TRBJ1-1, with D possibly being TRBD1 (5 bases). Germline V gene lookup returns CDR1 LGHDT and CDR2 YNNKEL (reference sequence). This CDR3 contains 14 residues. The ends were cut back, 4 bases at V and 0 bases at J, with 9 bases in the middle. CDR3 DNA: TGTGCCAGCAGCCGGAAGACAGTGAACACTGAAGCTTTCTTT. This encodes CASSRKTVNTEAFF.

This clonotype was seen many times. The chain joins TRBV5-1 to TRBJ1-1, with unresolved D. Germline lookup yields CDR1 SGHRS and CDR2 YFSETQ. V was cut by 2 bases and J by 0 bases, with 17 bases left in between. The CDR3 covers 17 residues. The CDR3 DNA reads as TGCGCCAGCAGCTTTGGGTACGGATTACTAGTGAACACTGAAGCTTTCTTT. Its protein product is CASSFGYGLLVNTEAFF. Full variable domain (missing parts from reference TRBV5-1 and TRBJ1-1): KAGVTQTPRYLIKTRGQQVTLSCSPISGHRSVSWYQQTPGQGLQFLFEYFSETQRNKGNFPGRFSGRQFSNSRSEMNVSTLELGDSALYLCASSFGYGLLVNTEAFFGQGTRLTVV.

This clonotype was found many times. The V gene is TRBV10-3, the J gene TRBJ1-1; possible D gene TRBD1, 5 bases. V dropped 2 bases and J dropped 4 bases, with 11 bases sitting between them. Per the germline V gene, CDR1 is ENHRY and CDR2 is SYGVKD. CDR3 length: 14 amino acids. This CDR3 reads CAISETGQITEAFF. DNA for the CDR3: TGTGCCATCAGTGAGACAGGTCAGATCACTGAAGCTTTCTTT.

This clonotype was counted many times. The chain combines TRBV7-3 with TRBJ2-3; no clear D. V lost 6 bases, J lost 1 base, and 8 bases lay in between. The CDR3 is 13 residues long. Germline CDR1 SGHTA, CDR2 FQGTGA. The CDR3 coding sequence is TGTGCCAGCAGTCTCCACGGCACAGATACGCAGTATTTT. It codes for CASSLHGTDTQYF.

In its sample, this clonotype was seen many times. V gene TRBV6-5 combines with J gene TRBJ2-3, with D tentatively TRBD2 (6 bases). Trimming stripped 8 bases from V and 4 bases from J, with 16 bases between. Germline-derived CDR1 and CDR2 are MNHEY and SVGAGI. This CDR3 has 14 residues. The CDR3 sequence is CASRSTGGADTQYF. In DNA, the CDR3 is TGTGCCAGCCGTTCGACCGGAGGGGCAGATACGCAGTATTTT.